This paragraph covers one TCR beta chain sequence. What it recognizes is unknown. The method was immunoSEQ multiplex PCR; TCRdb's version includes in-frame clones alone and lacks a portion of them. This sample has under 200,000 clones, with 88% found just once. This sample is part of a study of T cell responses to AZD1222 COVID-19 vaccine. Study context: Second doses that came at about 4 or about 12 weeks were put together.

Whole-study findings and limits: Unmutated regions of variants are reportedly targeted by nearly half of spike-specific TCRs. Only six AZD1222 recipients tested seropositive at baseline. Possibly, clonal diversity was underestimated; donors were largely white British and included more females.

Germline V CDR1 and CDR2: SGHTS, YDEGEE. This CDR3 is built from 18 residues. V lost 2 bases, J lost 0 bases, and 15 bases lay in between. The source material was peripheral blood, sampled on day 0 of AZD1222 vaccination. This chain links TRBV5-8 with TRBJ1-6; D remains unclear. This receptor was taken from an adult in good health. The CDR3 bases are TGTGCCAGCAGCTTCATTGACCGGGTACGCTCCTATAATTCACCCCTCCACTTT. Encoded protein: CASSFIDRVRSYNSPLHF.